The 18 T cell receptor beta chains given below trace back to one sample, sequenced in a study of T cells after yellow fever vaccination. TCRdb reprocessed the 5' RACE reads via MiXCR and lists one record per CDR3 protein. The table records tens of thousands of distinct CDR3 sequences, less than 9% of them present only once. Specimen: CD8+ T cells sorted from PBMCs, collected about 2 weeks after the first yellow fever vaccination. These receptor sequences come from a man aged 18 to 35 who received the YFV17D yellow fever vaccine.

This clonotype showed up many times. The V call is TRBV21-1, the J call TRBJ1-2; whether TRBD1, the table's D call, matches the DNA was not checked. TRBV21-1 is assigned pseudogene status. The length of the CDR3 is 15 residues. This chain's CDR3 is CASPRSPGAAYGYTF. CDR3 DNA: TGTGCCAGCCCGCGCTCGCCAGGGGCCGCCTATGGCTACACCTTC.

This clonotype has at least ten counts. The chain carries TRBV6-1 and TRBJ2-1; D is possibly TRBD1 or TRBD2 (5 bases each). The ends were cut back, 6 bases at V and 5 bases at J, with 14 bases in the middle. This CDR3 is 14 amino acids long. Germline loops: CDR1 MNHNS, CDR2 SASEGT. The DNA of the CDR3 is TGTGCCAGCAGCCCCGGGGCCGGTAACAATGAGCAGTTCTTC. Its translation: CASSPGAGNNEQFF.

This clonotype was detected ten times or more. This chain links TRBV5-4 with TRBJ2-2; D is ambiguous. In germline, CDR1 is SGHNT, CDR2 YYREEE (reference sequence). The CDR3 covers 17 residues. V was cut by 4 bases and J by 4 bases, with 20 bases left in between. CDR3 sequence reads: CASSTESGGWGTGELFF. The CDR3 bases are TGTGCCAGCAGCACGGAATCGGGCGGATGGGGCACCGGGGAGCTGTTTTTT.

This clonotype was seen ten or more times. The DNA of the CDR3 is TGTGCCAGCAGCCGAATGCCAGAAGCAAGCTCCTATAATTCACCCCTCCACTTT. Its protein product is CASSRMPEASSYNSPLHF. The chain employs TRBV11-2 and TRBJ1-6; D uncertain. Germline V lookup: CDR1 SGHAT, CDR2 FQNNGV. The length of the CDR3 is 18 residues. V lost 5 bases, J lost 0 bases, and 17 bases lay in between.

The V gene is TRBV19, the J gene TRBJ2-1; D unclear. Germline loops: CDR1 LNHDA, CDR2 SQIVND (reference sequence). V was cut by 3 bases and J by 6 bases, with 3 bases left in between. This CDR3 has 11 amino acids. The CDR3 here is CASSIGNEQFF. The CDR3 DNA is TGTGCCAGTAGTATTGGCAATGAGCAGTTCTTC.

This clonotype was found many times. The genes are TRBV7-6 and TRBJ2-1, with 8 bases aligning to TRBD2. Germline-derived CDR1 and CDR2 are SGHVS and FNYEAQ. The CDR3 sequence is 16 residues long. The trim removed 1 base at V and 7 bases at J, leaving 9 bases unmatched. Here the CDR3 DNA reads TGTGCCAGCAGCTTAGAAGGCGGGGGGCCGTATAATGAGCAGTTCTTC. This encodes CASSLEGGGPYNEQFF.

In its sample, this clonotype was seen many times. The CDR3: CASSPSYEQYF. For the CDR3, the DNA is TGTGCCAGCAGCCCGTCCTACGAGCAGTACTTC. V gene TRBV6-6 combines with J gene TRBJ2-7, with D uncertain. Germline CDR1 and CDR2: MNHNY and SVGAGI (reference sequence). The CDR3 loop spans 11 amino acids. V lost 6 bases and J 1 base, leaving 4 bases between the germline ends.

This clonotype was seen a single time. Possible read error: a much larger clone is one base away. The chain recombines TRBV9 with TRBJ1-2; D is perhaps TRBD1 (5 bases). Germline V CDR1 and CDR2: SGDLS, YYNGEE. The CDR3 runs 12 residues. In DNA, the CDR3 is TGTGCCAGCAAAGGGGATAACTATTGCTACACCTTC. Translation: CASKGDNYCYTF.

Ten or more counts support this clonotype. The chain uses TRBV4-2 and TRBJ2-3; D is tentatively TRBD1 or TRBD2 (5 bases each). The CDR3 spans 18 residues. Germline V gene sequence: CDR1 LGHNA, CDR2 YNFKEQ. Trimming removed 0 bases from V and 3 bases from J, with 19 bases in between. The CDR3 coding sequence is TGTGCCAGCAGCCAAGAGCTAACATACGGGGCCCCAACAGATACGCAGTATTTT. Translating it yields CASSQELTYGAPTDTQYF.

This clonotype was observed many times. This chain connects TRBV7-9 to TRBJ2-2; D is possibly TRBD1 or TRBD2 (6 bases each). This CDR3 spans 17 amino acids. Germline assignment: CDR1 SEHNR and CDR2 FQNEAQ (reference sequence). Between the trimmed V and J ends, which lost 5 bases and 0 bases, there was a span of 16 bases. CDR3 in amino acids: CASSPVWGAPNTGELFF. Written as DNA, the CDR3 is TGTGCCAGCAGCCCCGTTTGGGGGGCACCGAACACCGGGGAGCTGTTTTTT.

This clonotype was counted ten times or more. The CDR3 region is CASSLGDRGGTEAFF. DNA for the CDR3: TGCGCCAGCAGCCTCGGAGACAGGGGGGGCACTGAAGCTTTCTTT. The chain has TRBV4-1 and TRBJ1-1, with 9 bases that match TRBD1. CDR1 MGHRA and CDR2 YSYEKL come from the germline V gene. V was clipped by 4 bases and J by 4 bases; unmatched bases: 7. This CDR3 contains 15 residues.

This clonotype came up a few times. V gene TRBV7-2 combines with J gene TRBJ2-7, with D uncertain. Germline V gene lookup returns CDR1 SGHTA and CDR2 FQGNSA. The CDR3 totals 14 residues. V lost 2 bases and J lost 2, with 10 bases in between. CDR3 protein: CASSLIAWAYEQYV. In nucleotides, the CDR3 is TGTGCCAGCAGCTTAATCGCATGGGCCTACGAGCAGTACGTC.

Ten or more counts support this clonotype. The genes are TRBV12-3 or TRBV12-4 and TRBJ2-2; D is uncertain. V lost 8 bases and J lost 5, with 18 bases in between. The CDR3 runs 15 residues. CDR3 nucleotides: TGTGCCAGCTTCACCCGGACGGCGAGGACCGGGGAGCTGTTTTTT. It yields the protein CASFTRTARTGELFF.

In regard to this clonotype: This may stem from a read error, because a much larger clone lies one nucleotide away. The CDR3, as DNA: TGTCCCAGCAGTTTAGTTCTCTACGAGCAGTACTTC. Translated, it gives CPSSLVLYEQYF. The chain couples TRBV28 to TRBJ2-7; unclear D gene. The CDR3 loop spans 12 amino acids. From germline, CDR1 is MDHEN and CDR2 SYDVKM.

There are many counts of this clonotype. This chain connects TRBV7-9 to TRBJ2-1, with D perhaps matching TRBD2 (5 bases). The CDR3 totals 14 residues. CDR1 is SEHNR, CDR2 FQNEAQ, per germline (reference sequence). Trimming left V 1 base short and J 4 bases short, with 8 bases between. The DNA of the CDR3 is TGTGCCAGCAGCTTAGGGCTAGCATACAATGAGCAGTTCTTC. This translates into CASSLGLAYNEQFF.

Ten or more counts support this clonotype. The genes are TRBV19 and TRBJ1-1; D unclear. In germline, CDR1 is LNHDA, CDR2 SQIVND (reference sequence). This CDR3 comprises 10 residues. V was pared by 5 bases and J by 6 bases, with 4 bases between. The CDR3 sequence is CASSGAEAFF. For the CDR3, the DNA is TGTGCCAGTAGTGGGGCTGAAGCTTTCTTT.

In its sample, this clonotype was seen many times. The J gene is TRBJ1-2, the V gene TRBV7-6, with D perhaps matching TRBD1 (5 bases). Between the trimmed V and J ends, which lost 5 bases and 5 bases, there was a span of 12 bases. The length of the CDR3 is 13 residues. Germline values: CDR1 SGHVS, CDR2 FNYEAQ. CDR3 sequence reads: CASSPGGTYGYTF. The CDR3 region has the DNA TGTGCCAGCAGCCCGGGGGGGACGTATGGCTACACCTTC.

At least ten counts were recorded for this clonotype. J is TRBJ2-4 and V is TRBV28, with D perhaps matching TRBD1 or TRBD2 (6 bases each). CDR1 is MDHEN and CDR2 is SYDVKM in the germline V gene. The length of the CDR3 is 15 residues. The V end lost 3 bases, the J end lost 2 bases, and 11 bases lay between the germline ends. The CDR3 sequence is CASSFPRGPKNIQYF. The DNA of the CDR3 is TGTGCCAGCAGTTTTCCCCGGGGGCCCAAAAACATTCAGTACTTC.